This T cell receptor beta chain was recovered during a study of cytomegalovirus exposure and HLA in healthy donors (dated by TCRdb to about 2017). In the study overall: An earlier analysis of 587 of the donors reported 250 to 300 Gb of sequence data and 100 million to 130 million unique TCR beta sequences from 190 million or so T cells. Among the approximately 420 genotyped donors, approximately 81% belonged to the genetic ancestry cluster associated with self-reported Caucasian donors. The T cell repertoires of around 730 subjects were profiled by immunosequencing and related to cytomegalovirus serostatus. The study combined high-throughput TCR immunosequencing, statistical association of individual TCRs with disease status, and machine learning to predict cytomegalovirus infection status. Typing coverage differed by locus: A, B, C, DRB1 and DQB1 were typed in roughly 620-630 donors, DQA1 in about 510, DPA1 in approximately 600, and DPB1 in roughly 470. An early release covering roughly 600 HLA-typed donors comprised around 300 gigabases of sequencing data and around 80 million unique TCR sequences. Donor age, sex, ethnicity and CMV serostatus were collected together with the repertoire data. Among 300 to 500 genotyped donors of the cohort, an average of around 240,000 unique TCR beta nucleotide sequences was sequenced per donor, of which approximately 18% were non-productive. Every discovery cohort repertoire had been produced on one sequencing platform. In a later analysis, previously published TCR beta repertoires from roughly 710 donors were re-analyzed and high-resolution HLA genotyping was added so that TCR occurrence patterns could be studied. About five DR-DQ haplotypes were handled as single units for association and clustering, since linkage in the cohort was strong. Class I and class II HLA loci were covered by the typing at four-digit resolution. The study was designed to test whether signatures of past pathogen exposure could be identified by cataloging public T cell receptors. The later analysis used no new phenotypic data to find candidate immune exposures, relying instead on TCR beta sequences and their occurrence across donors. To decide whether each TCR beta V gene segment behaved as functional or pseudogenic, an earlier analysis of approximately 620 of the donors relied on high-throughput TCR beta sequencing. A separate validation cohort of over a hundred different subjects was used in addition to the roughly 670-subject first cohort. A later genetic analysis used genome-wide SNP genotypes for about 65% of the roughly 700 donors, treating that subset as a discovery cohort.

V is clipped by 1 base and J by 1 base, and the sequence between their germline boundaries is 16 bases long. The germline V gene encodes CDR1 LGHNA and CDR2 YNFKEQ. From cysteine to phenylalanine, the CDR3 is 17 amino acids long. Of all the DNA, just the CDR3 is kept, 51 bases in frame from base 1. The paper's findings and limits, for the study overall: Across donors, most TCR sequences were observed very rarely, whereas some public TCRs were present in many individuals. Broadly in line with IMGT annotations, most TCR beta V segments showed up in productive rearrangements about 87% or about 30% of the time in an earlier analysis of around 550 of the donors. When HLA alleles, especially DR and DQ, strongly co-occurred, TCR associations were difficult to assign to individual alleles. A further reported finding was that TCR beta sequences accurately predicted the HLA-A and HLA-B alleles for most subjects in the first cohort. The study gave a list of 150 to 200 TCR beta chains associated with cytomegalovirus. A later analysis found that TCR association rates varied across HLA loci, with DRB1 alleles showing the most associated TCRs and HLA-C alleles the fewest. Over 15 rarely observed V segments, including chromosome 9 orphons, were excluded from the earlier analysis of some 590 of the donors because counts were too low. Because the 87-base-pair reads could not distinguish some IMGT-functional V segments, including TRBV6-2 and TRBV6-3, those segments were excluded. This cohort had only TCR beta chains sequenced, and the lack of alpha or paired-chain data limited which features could be detected. The only immune exposure information available for the cohort was CMV serostatus. V-gene and J-gene trimming of TCR beta chains was associated with a missense DCLRE1C variant in a later genetic analysis, and the association was replicated in an independent cohort. Compared with equally common non-associated chains, HLA-associated TCR beta chains in a later analysis were more clonally expanded and had lower generation probabilities. In vitro tests confirmed that a few of the cytomegalovirus-associated TCR beta chains recognize cytomegalovirus antigens. Correlated functional status among segregating V segments might reflect linkage disequilibrium, but an unknown experimental factor could not be ruled out. The presence/absence analyses assumed that sequencing depth was roughly uniform across donors, and that assumption may not be true. Because some donors lacked HLA typing at each locus, the association tests relied only on the typed subset. According to a later analysis, most CMV-associated TCR beta chains appeared to be HLA-restricted, and the HLA associations seemed to be driven largely by CMV exposure. According to the authors, the approach could potentially be generalized to other disease states and immunological phenotypes. A cluster of highly shared sequence variants was judged likely to represent a technical artifact of the sequencing pipeline. The classifier was reported to diagnose cytomegalovirus status with high specificity and sensitivity in both the original and validation cohorts. Several of the top co-occurrence clusters appeared to be linked to parvovirus B19, influenza, CMV and Epstein-Barr virus, according to a later analysis. According to a later genetic analysis, donors in an Asian-associated ancestry cluster had fewer N-insertions in productive TCRs than the roughly 660-donor mean. Specific HLA alleles were associated with some 15,000 TCR beta sequences at a false discovery rate of 0.05 in a later analysis.

The cohort was made up of around 720 healthy bone marrow donors. Cohort members were all nominally healthy when sampled, although unrecorded immune exposures were likely present. The donor was CMV seronegative and belonged to the group of over 350 seronegative cohort members. A peripheral blood sample was provided by each donor, and peripheral blood mononuclear cells were used for TCR beta sequencing. The Qiagen DNeasy Blood Extraction Kit was used to extract genomic DNA from the blood cell samples. A note on this clone: This receptor's antigen is unknown. No base qualities exist here, and no much larger clone lies one base off it.

The library was produced with the immunoSEQ multiplex PCR assay. For the multiplex PCR, a mixture combining 60 forward primers for TCR Vbeta segments and 13 reverse primers for TCR Jbeta segments was used. A multiplex PCR assay on genomic DNA amplified the CDR3 region of rearranged TCR beta genes. Amplified TCR beta libraries were sequenced as 87-base-pair reads on the Illumina HiSeq System. On the study's bioinformatics: Across the 500 to 750 repertoires, a later analysis counted approximately 75 million unique TCR beta chains, around 10 million of which were shared by at least two donors. To remove PCR and sequencing errors, raw reads were error-corrected and collapsed into unique sequences using a nearest-neighbor algorithm that merged closely related sequences. CDR3 sequences were aligned to IMGT reference sequences to assign V, D and J gene segments. For a sequence to be retained, a match of at least six nucleotides to both a V gene segment and a J gene segment was required. Rearrangements were classified as productive when the CDR3 lacked stop codons and remained in frame with V and J, and all other rearrangements were classified as non-productive. Following IMGT convention, CDR3 was defined as the stretch from the second conserved V-encoded cysteine up to the conserved J-encoded phenylalanine. In an earlier analysis of around 540 of the donors, sequences lacking an unambiguous match to a single V gene segment were excluded. In an earlier analysis of some 590 of the donors, V segments were called functional above 56.7% productive rearrangements and were called segregating when the between-donor standard deviation exceeded 5%. A statistical classification framework was developed to diagnose cytomegalovirus status using the catalog of TCR beta chain sequences. In a later analysis, V and J genes were assigned by comparing TCR nucleotide sequences against IMGT/GENE-DB human TR gene sequences. Using the TCRdist pipeline, a later analysis assigned CDR3 sequences along with most-parsimonious VDJ recombination scenarios. A later analysis defined each TCR beta chain by its CDR3 amino acid sequence plus V-gene family, and excluded reads lacking a unique V-gene family. To address suspected cross-contamination and a sequencing artifact, a later analysis removed around 590 highly shared, low-generation-probability nucleotide sequences. For each public chain, a later analysis derived a clonal expansion index from normalized ranks of inferred template counts within each repertoire. In a later analysis, generation probabilities were computed using a VDJ recombination model fitted to out-of-frame rearrangements, and the results were checked against IGoR. A later analysis scored TCR-TCR, TCR-HLA and TCR-CMV co-occurrence with hypergeometric tests, applying a repertoire-size bias correction to TCR pairs. In a later analysis, false discovery rates were estimated by permuting HLA or CMV assignments 20 times. In a later analysis, co-occurring TCRs were grouped with DBSCAN, and TCRdist sequence similarity was added when clustering was performed within HLA-allele-positive subsets. Repertoires with fewer than 30,000 or more than 120,000 public chains, plus five repertoires with anomalous nucleotide sharing, were excluded from co-occurrence clustering. TCRdb holds this immuneACCESS table with in-frame rearrangements only. Some clones are missing; in checked studies, unresolved V genes explain under half, and the rest has no known cause. V and J calls and clone size are given by that table; D and trimming were obtained from the DNA. For this sample the table gives roughly 120,000 clones, of which about four fifths were detected only once. The top ten clonotypes cover about 3.5% of the sample.

The source is a man in his forties or fifties in good health and CMV-seronegative. The sequenced sample consisted of PBMCs. The rearranged chain carries TRBV4-2 and TRBJ1-2, and TRBD1 may be the D gene, going by 5 matching bases. CDR3 reads: CASSQVRTRLFNYGYTF. The nucleotide sequence reads TGTGCCAGCAGCCAAGTTCGGACACGACTGTTTAACTATGGCTACACCTTC.